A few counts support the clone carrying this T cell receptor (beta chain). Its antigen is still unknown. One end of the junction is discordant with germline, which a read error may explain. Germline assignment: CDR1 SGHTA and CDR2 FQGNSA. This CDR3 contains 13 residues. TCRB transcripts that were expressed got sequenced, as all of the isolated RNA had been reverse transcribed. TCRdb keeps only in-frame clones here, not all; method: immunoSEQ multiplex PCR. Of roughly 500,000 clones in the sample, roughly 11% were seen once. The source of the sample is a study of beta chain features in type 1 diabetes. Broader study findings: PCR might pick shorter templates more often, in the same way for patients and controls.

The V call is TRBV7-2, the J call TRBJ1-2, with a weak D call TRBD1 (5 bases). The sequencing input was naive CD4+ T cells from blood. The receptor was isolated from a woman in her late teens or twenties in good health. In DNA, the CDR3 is TGTGCCAGCAGTCCTAGACAGACCCTTGGAGACGTCTTC. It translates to CASSPRQTLGDVF.